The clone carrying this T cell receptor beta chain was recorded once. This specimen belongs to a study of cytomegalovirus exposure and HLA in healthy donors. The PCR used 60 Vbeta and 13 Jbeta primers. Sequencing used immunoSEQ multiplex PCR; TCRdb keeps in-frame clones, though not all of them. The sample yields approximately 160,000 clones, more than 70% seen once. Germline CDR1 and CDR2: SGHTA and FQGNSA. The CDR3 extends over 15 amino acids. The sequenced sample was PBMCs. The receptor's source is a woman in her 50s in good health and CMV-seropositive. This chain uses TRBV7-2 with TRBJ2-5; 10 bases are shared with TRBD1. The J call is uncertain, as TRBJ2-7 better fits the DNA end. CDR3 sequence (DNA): TGTGCCAGCAGCTTCGGGACAGGGGCTTCCTACGAGCAGTACTTC. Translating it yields CASSFGTGASYEQYF.